This is a list of T cell receptor beta chains from one sample in a study of regulatory T cells in long-lasting Graves disease. One entry per CDR3 protein results from TCRdb running MiXCR on the multiplex PCR reads. The table has some 370,000 distinct CDR3 sequences, about 10% seen once; the top ten hold under 20%. The same specimen was also included in a second study, on T cells in Graves' hyperthyroidism and ophthalmopathy.

The sample in question was peripheral blood mononuclear cells (PBMCs), obtained at new diagnosis, from a patient treated with antithyroid drugs. These receptors all come from a young woman with Graves disease. Each CDR3 is given with its conserved first and last residue. D genes are given only for firm matches. Clone size is stated in some rows and not others, as once, few, many or a class when expanded.

many	-	TRBV28	TRBJ1-1	CASTESRQNEAFF	TGTGCCAGCACCGAAAGTAGACAGAACGAAGCTTTCTTT
many	-	TRBV30	TRBJ1-1	CAWYTTEAFF	TGTGCCTGGTACACCACTGAAGCTTTCTTT
-	-	TRBV5-5	TRBJ2-2	CASSLAVLNTGELFF	TGTGCCAGCAGCTTGGCAGTTCTGAACACCGGGGAGCTGTTTTTT
many	-	TRBV20-1	TRBJ1-2	CSAPRGGPRMTF	TGCAGTGCCCCGAGAGGGGGGCCCCGTATGACCTTC
many	TRBD1	TRBV5-1	TRBJ1-1	CASSFLRQGPNTEAFF	TGCGCCAGCAGCTTCCTTCGACAGGGACCGAACACTGAAGCTTTCTTT
many	TRBD2	TRBV28	TRBJ2-2	CASSPKREGRTGELFF	TGTGCCAGCAGTCCTAAGCGGGAGGGCCGGACCGGGGAGCTGTTTTTT
-	TRBD2	TRBV27	TRBJ2-1	CASSVRTASSGRISYNEQFF	TGTGCCAGCAGTGTTCGGACGGCAAGTAGCGGGAGGATCTCCTACAATGAGCAGTTCTTC
-	TRBD1	TRBV19	TRBJ2-1	CASETGTGGYNEQFF	TGTGCCAGCGAGACCGGGACAGGGGGTTACAATGAGCAGTTCTTC
many	-	TRBV28	TRBJ2-5	CASRWTEGETQYF	TGTGCCAGCAGATGGACCGAAGGAGAGACCCAGTACTTC
once	-	TRBV29-1	TRBJ1-2	CSVEGQAYGYTF	TGCAGCGTTGAAGGACAGGCTTATGGCTACACCTTC
few	TRBD1	TRBV20-1	TRBJ2-4	CSAQSRTGVNIQYF	TGCAGTGCCCAATCGCGGACAGGGGTCAACATTCAGTACTTC
few	TRBD1	TRBV7-9	TRBJ1-5	CASSVGTDSNQPQHF	TGTGCCAGCAGCGTCGGGACAGATAGCAATCAGCCCCAGCATTTT
many	TRBD2	TRBV29-1	TRBJ2-1	CSVRGLAGEGSYNEQFF	TGCAGCGTCCGCGGACTAGCGGGAGAGGGCTCCTACAATGAGCAGTTCTTC
many	-	TRBV6-1	TRBJ1-4	CASRGPGFNEKLFF	TGTGCCAGCAGGGGACCGGGATTTAATGAAAAACTGTTTTTT
few	-	TRBV4-3	TRBJ2-3	CASSQDRAGSSTDTQYF	TGCGCCAGCAGCCAAGATCGGGCAGGATCTAGCACAGATACGCAGTATTTT
many	-	TRBV9	TRBJ2-2	CASSALQGAGELFF	TGTGCCAGCAGCGCCTTGCAGGGAGCCGGGGAGCTGTTTTTT
-	TRBD1	TRBV30	TRBJ2-3	CAWTTGTGGPDTQYF	TGTGCCTGGACCACCGGGACAGGGGGACCAGATACGCAGTATTTT
few	-	TRBV11-2	TRBJ2-4	CASSLSPYIQYF	TGTGCCAGCAGCTTAAGCCCTTACATTCAGTACTTC
many	-	TRBV7-2	TRBJ2-1	CASSLEARNNEQFF	TGTGCCAGCAGCTTAGAGGCTAGAAACAATGAGCAGTTCTTC
many	TRBD2	TRBV3-1	TRBJ2-7	CASSQGLAEYEQYF	TGTGCCAGCAGCCAAGGACTAGCGGAGTACGAGCAGTACTTC
many	-	TRBV24-1	TRBJ2-7	CATSEAGRSYEQYF	TGTGCCACCAGTGAAGCGGGCAGATCCTACGAGCAGTACTTC
many	TRBD2	TRBV20-1	TRBJ2-3	CSARGANPSGGTDTQYF	TGCAGTGCTAGAGGCGCAAATCCTAGCGGGGGTACAGATACGCAGTATTTT
few	-	TRBV20-1	TRBJ1-5	CSARVGTGYSNQPQHF	TGCAGTGCTAGAGTTGGGACCGGCTATAGCAATCAGCCCCAGCATTTT
many	-	TRBV10-3	TRBJ1-1	CAIRAGGDTEAFF	TGTGCCATCCGGGCGGGGGGGGACACTGAAGCTTTCTTT
many	-	TRBV5-6	TRBJ1-4	CASSRRTTSPNEKLFF	TGTGCCAGCTCCAGGCGAACGACCTCCCCGAATGAAAAACTGTTTTTT
few	-	TRBV10-2	TRBJ2-7	CASSDMYSYEQYF	TGCGCCAGCAGTGATATGTACTCCTACGAGCAGTACTTC
-	-	TRBV7-6	TRBJ2-2	CASSYDPRGSLPTNTGELFF	TGTGCCAGCAGCTACGATCCCAGGGGTAGCCTGCCTACGAACACCGGGGAGCTGTTTTTT
many	TRBD1	TRBV30	TRBJ1-2	CAWRNGQGNGYTF	TGTGCCTGGAGAAACGGACAGGGGAATGGCTACACCTTC
-	-	TRBV29-1	TRBJ1-2	CSVREPWDYGYTF	TGCAGCGTTCGGGAACCCTGGGACTATGGCTACACCTTC
few	TRBD2	TRBV13	TRBJ2-5	CASSLPGGRSKTQYF	TGTGCCAGCAGCTTGCCGGGCGGGAGGTCAAAGACCCAGTACTTC
many	-	TRBV12-3/TRBV12-4	TRBJ1-2	CASSPGRFSGGYTF	TGTGCCAGCAGTCCAGGACGGTTCTCGGGTGGCTACACCTTC
few	TRBD2	TRBV5-4	TRBJ2-6	CASTMAGGGANVLTF	TGTGCCAGCACCATGGCGGGAGGTGGGGCCAACGTCCTGACTTTC
-	TRBD1	TRBV12-3/TRBV12-4	TRBJ1-2	CASSPDRGLFNYGYTF	TGTGCCAGCAGTCCTGACAGGGGATTATTTAACTATGGCTACACCTTC
-	-	TRBV7-9	TRBJ2-2	CASSLTSLQIYDTGELFF	TGTGCCAGCAGCTTAACTTCACTCCAGATTTATGACACCGGGGAGCTGTTTTTT
-	-	TRBV24-1	TRBJ2-1	CATSDFNSLKQFF	TGTGCCACCAGTGATTTTAACAGTCTGAAGCAGTTCTTC